The 26 T cell receptor beta chains presented below share a single source sample, sequenced in a study of blood T cell repertoires in COVID-19 (dated by TCRdb to about 2020). The library was built by means of the immunoSEQ multiplex PCR assay. TCRdb limited this immuneACCESS table to in-frame rearrangements with V and J called. A share of clones is missing; checked studies link under half to unresolved V genes, and the rest is unexplained. For this sample the table gives almost 400,000 clones, of which roughly 90% were detected only once. The ten top clones hold more than 0.85% of the sample. Sequencing used PBMCs or T cells enriched from blood (not recorded which). These receptors all stem from a woman aged 25 to 39 with acute COVID-19.

The chain recombines TRBV5-8 with TRBJ1-3; D not resolved. The CDR3 length is 16 residues. Germline lookup yields CDR1 SGHTS and CDR2 YDEGEE. V lost 0 bases to trimming and J lost 0 bases, with 10 bases between them. The CDR3 DNA reads as TGTGCCAGCAGCTTGGTCCCGTCGAGCTCTGGAAACACCATATATTTT. Protein sequence: CASSLVPSSSGNTIYF. Combining the CDR3 with reference TRBV5-8 and TRBJ1-3 gives the whole variable domain EAGVTQSPTHLIKTRGQQATLRCSPISGHTSVYWYQQALGLGLQFLLWYDEGEERNRGNFPPRFSGRQFPNYSSELNVNALELEDSALYLCASSLVPSSSGNTIYFGEGSWLTVV.

The V and J genes are TRBV7-8 and TRBJ2-3; the match to TRBD1 covers 10 bases. V was pared by 0 bases and J by 4 bases, with 22 bases of the junction left unmatched. Germline V lookup: CDR1 SGHVS, CDR2 FQNEAQ. There are 22 residues in the CDR3. CDR3 loop: CASSLAKRKFTGTGDGADTQYF. The CDR3 DNA follows: TGTGCCAGCAGCTTAGCGAAGAGGAAATTTACCGGGACAGGGGACGGGGCAGATACGCAGTATTTT.

The CDR3 protein is CASSPGTSGGETQYF. The CDR3 DNA reads as TGTGCCAGCAGCCCCGGGACTAGCGGGGGTGAGACCCAGTACTTC. V gene TRBV7-3 combines with J gene TRBJ2-5, with 14 bases identical to TRBD2. Per germline, CDR1 SGHTA and CDR2 FQGTGA. The CDR3 covers 15 residues. J gave up 5 bases and V 5 bases, and 4 bases lay outside the gene matches.

The genes are TRBV12-3 or TRBV12-4 and TRBJ2-7, with 7 bases that match TRBD1. V was pared by 7 bases and J by 5 bases, with 5 bases of the junction left unmatched. The CDR3 length is 12 residues. The CDR3: CASTPTGNEQYF. The CDR3 region has the DNA TGTGCCAGCACCCCGACAGGGAACGAGCAGTACTTC.

The J gene is TRBJ1-2, the V gene TRBV27; D gene unclear. The CDR3 totals 14 residues. Trimming took off 5 bases at V and 8 bases at J, with 18 bases between the two ends. Per the germline V gene, CDR1 is MNHEY and CDR2 is SMNVEV (reference sequence). CDR3 bases: TGTGCCAGCAGTCCCTTCCCCCTTGGAGGGGGCTACACCTTC. Translation: CASSPFPLGGGYTF.

The chain couples TRBV5-6 to TRBJ2-7, with unresolved D. The CDR3 extends over 14 amino acids. Trimming removed 0 bases from V and 3 bases from J, with 10 bases in between. Per germline, CDR1 SGHDT and CDR2 YYEEEE. The CDR3, as DNA: TGTGCCAGCAGCTTGGGTGTCGGAGACTACGAGCAGTACTTC. It codes for CASSLGVGDYEQYF.

The chain carries TRBV7-8 and TRBJ1-1; 11 nucleotides match TRBD1. Germline trimming cut 4 bases from V and 0 bases from J; bases unmatched to any gene: 10. The CDR3 is 18 residues long. CDR1 and CDR2 (germline): SGHVS, FQNEAQ. CDR3 in amino acids: CASSSTKDRGLMNTEAFF. CDR3 sequence (DNA): TGTGCCAGCAGCTCCACCAAGGACAGGGGGCTAATGAACACTGAAGCTTTCTTT.

The V call is TRBV5-1, the J call TRBJ1-2; the match to TRBD1 covers 7 bases. This CDR3 is 15 amino acids long. The germline gives CDR1 SGHRS, CDR2 YFSETQ. J lost 3 bases, V lost 3 bases, and 8 bases had no gene match. The CDR3 region has the DNA TGCGCCAGCAGCTCCCAACCCGGGACAGACTATGGCTACACCTTC. It yields the protein CASSSQPGTDYGYTF.

This clone has just one count. The chain is built from TRBV6-6 and TRBJ2-3; 7 bases match TRBD1. With V trimmed by 4 bases and J by 11 bases, 3 bases remained unmatched. The CDR3 extends over 11 amino acids. CDR1 is MNHNY and CDR2 is SVGAGI in the germline V gene (reference sequence). CDR3 sequence: CASSLGQLQYF. Written as DNA, the CDR3 is TGTGCCAGCAGTTTGGGACAGCTGCAGTATTTT.

The chain employs TRBV3-1 (or the pseudogene TRBV3-2) and TRBJ2-6, with a weak D call TRBD2 (5 bases). The V end lost 3 bases, the J end lost 0 bases, and 15 bases lay between the germline ends. Germline values: CDR1 LGHDT, CDR2 YNNKEL (reference sequence). CDR3 length equals 18 residues. The CDR3 loop reads CASSHTVGGSSGANVLTF. For the CDR3, the DNA is TGTGCCAGCAGCCACACCGTCGGCGGGTCCTCTGGGGCCAACGTCCTGACTTTC.

This sequence joins TRBV13 and TRBJ1-4; 9 bases align to TRBD1. This CDR3 has 16 residues. Germline CDR1 PRHDT, CDR2 FYEKMQ (reference sequence). Trimming at V came to 2 bases and at J to 9 bases, leaving 10 bases not matched to a gene. CDR3 region: CASSLIRTGVIQKLFF. The CDR3 DNA reads TGTGCCAGCAGCTTAATACGGACAGGGGTCATTCAAAAACTGTTTTTT.

This chain links TRBV29-1 with TRBJ1-5; 9 nucleotides match TRBD1. Germline CDR1 SQVTM, CDR2 ANQGSEA. The V gene end was trimmed by 6 bases and the J gene end by 7 bases; junction bases not matched to a gene: 10. The CDR3 runs 14 residues. CDR3 amino acids: CSVKGQGIGQPQHF. CDR3 coding DNA: TGCAGCGTGAAAGGACAGGGGATAGGGCAGCCCCAGCATTTT.

This clone was seen a single time. The V call is TRBV10-3, the J call TRBJ2-6, with TRBD1 matching 7 bases. V shed 8 bases and J 0 bases; nucleotides not matched to a gene: 4. From germline, CDR1 is ENHRY and CDR2 SYGVKD. The length of the CDR3 is 15 residues. CDR3 sequence (DNA): TGTGCCATCCGGGACAGAAACTCTGGGGCCAACGTCCTGACTTTC. It encodes CAIRDRNSGANVLTF.

This chain links TRBV19 with TRBJ1-5, with 10 bases matching TRBD1. The germline V gene encodes CDR1 LNHDA and CDR2 SQIVND (reference sequence). V trimming: 5 bases; J trimming: 4 bases; junction bases outside the gene matches: 8. The CDR3 extends over 16 amino acids. CDR3 protein: CASSSLMGQGNQPQHF. Written as DNA, the CDR3 is TGTGCCAGTAGTTCCCTCATGGGACAGGGGAATCAGCCCCAGCATTTT.

The CDR3, as DNA: TGTGCCAGCAGCTGGAGACTAGCGGGGGGGACCCTCTCCTACAATGAGCAGTTCTTC. The encoded protein is CASSWRLAGGTLSYNEQFF. This rearrangement joins TRBV6-2 or TRBV6-3 to TRBJ2-1; 14 nucleotides align to TRBD2. This CDR3 is 19 amino acids long. The V gene end was trimmed by 6 bases and the J gene end by 0 bases; junction bases not matched to a gene: 10. The germline gives CDR1 MNHEY, CDR2 SVGEGT.

Only one count was recorded for this clone. V is TRBV9 and J is TRBJ2-3, with 14 bases lining up with TRBD2. V lost 4 bases, J lost 2 bases, and 9 bases stayed unmatched. In germline, CDR1 is SGDLS, CDR2 YYNGEE. This CDR3 is built from 18 residues. CDR3 region: CASSPGPGLAGDTDTQYF. The CDR3 DNA follows: TGTGCCAGCAGCCCCGGACCGGGACTAGCGGGAGACACAGATACGCAGTATTTT.

The CDR3 reads CASSHIQGTGNTIYF. In nucleotides, the CDR3 is TGCGCCAGCAGCCACATACAGGGTACAGGAAACACCATATATTTT. V usage is TRBV4-1 and J usage is TRBJ1-3; D may be TRBD1 (6 bases). The V end was cut by 3 bases, the J end by 4 bases, with 13 bases between. Germline V gives CDR1 MGHRA, CDR2 YSYEKL. CDR3 length: 15 amino acids.

This clone was counted only a few times. This chain uses TRBV29-1 with TRBJ2-1; 10 nucleotides align to TRBD2. The CDR3 contains 14 residues. Germline V gene sequence: CDR1 SQVTM, CDR2 ANQGSEA. The ends lost 7 bases at V and 6 bases at J; junction bases unmatched: 9. Here the CDR3 DNA reads TGCAGCGCAACTTCCGGGACTAGCGCCAATGAGCAGTTCTTC. This codes for CSATSGTSANEQFF.

V is TRBV7-9 and J is TRBJ2-7; the match to TRBD1 covers 8 bases. Germline V CDR1 and CDR2: SEHNR, FQNEAQ (reference sequence). CDR3 length equals 13 residues. Losses at the gene ends were 0 bases for V and 6 bases for J; bases not matched to a gene: 1. The CDR3 DNA follows: TGTGCCAGCAGCTTAGCCGGGACAGGCGAGCAGTACTTC. Its translation: CASSLAGTGEQYF.

This chain links TRBV10-3 with TRBJ2-3; 9 nucleotides line up with TRBD2. The CDR3 is 17 residues long. J was trimmed by 5 bases and V by 0 bases; bases with no gene match: 9. CDR1 and CDR2 from the germline V gene are ENHRY and SYGVKD. Written as DNA, the CDR3 is TGTGCCATCAGTGAGTCGCGGCGGGGGGGCCGAAAAGATACGCAGTATTTT. Its translation is CAISESRRGGRKDTQYF.

This clone is a singleton in its sample. The rearrangement joins TRBV18 to TRBJ2-5, with 9 bases matching TRBD2. Trimming at V came to 3 bases and at J to 5 bases, leaving 7 bases not matched to a gene. This CDR3 is built from 15 residues. Germline CDR1 is KGHSH and CDR2 is LQKENI. CDR3 amino acids: CASSPEPSGVETQYF. The CDR3 coding sequence is TGTGCCAGCTCACCGGAGCCTAGCGGGGTGGAGACCCAGTACTTC.

The table lists this clone with a count of one. The genes are TRBV28 and TRBJ2-2, with D tentatively TRBD2 (6 bases). The V end lost 9 bases, the J end lost 1 base, and 15 bases lay between the germline ends. From germline, CDR1 is MDHEN and CDR2 SYDVKM. The length of the CDR3 is 15 residues. The CDR3 region is CASAPWGVNTGELFF. In DNA, the CDR3 is TGTGCCAGTGCACCATGGGGGGTGAACACCGGGGAGCTGTTTTTT.

The chain links TRBV6-5 to TRBJ1-2, with D perhaps matching TRBD1 (5 bases). CDR3 length: 15 residues. Germline CDR1 and CDR2: MNHEY and SVGAGI. V lost 1 base and J 4 bases, leaving 13 bases between the germline ends. The CDR3 loop reads CASSYFRGTFYGYTF. The DNA for the CDR3 is TGTGCCAGCAGTTACTTTCGGGGGACTTTCTATGGCTACACCTTC.

The rearrangement joins TRBV2 to TRBJ2-5; 9 bases are a match to TRBD2. Germline CDR1 reads SNHLY; CDR2 reads FYNNEI. The CDR3 is made up of 15 amino acids. The V gene end was trimmed by 7 bases and the J gene end by 2 bases; junction bases not matched to a gene: 8. In DNA, the CDR3 is TGTGCCAGCATTCCTAGCGGGGAGATACAAGAGACCCAGTACTTC. Its protein product is CASIPSGEIQETQYF.

The table lists this clone with a few counts. The J gene is TRBJ1-2, the V gene TRBV2, with 8 bases fitting TRBD1. Per germline, CDR1 SNHLY and CDR2 FYNNEI. The trim removed 4 bases at V and 1 base at J, leaving 5 bases unmatched. CDR3 size: 15 residues. The CDR3 loop is CASSGGQGSNYGYTF. The CDR3 nucleotides read TGTGCCAGCAGTGGTGGACAGGGCAGTAACTATGGCTACACCTTC.

A remark on this clone: Different DNA sequences within this sample yield the same CDR3. The chain is built from TRBV7-3 and TRBJ2-1; possible D gene TRBD2, 6 bases. Trimming took off 3 bases at V and 6 bases at J, with 6 bases between the two ends. CDR3 size: 12 residues. From germline, CDR1 is SGHTA and CDR2 FQGTGA. CDR3 protein: CASSFSGNEQFF. In DNA, the CDR3 is TGTGCCAGCAGCTTTAGCGGCAATGAGCAGTTCTTC.